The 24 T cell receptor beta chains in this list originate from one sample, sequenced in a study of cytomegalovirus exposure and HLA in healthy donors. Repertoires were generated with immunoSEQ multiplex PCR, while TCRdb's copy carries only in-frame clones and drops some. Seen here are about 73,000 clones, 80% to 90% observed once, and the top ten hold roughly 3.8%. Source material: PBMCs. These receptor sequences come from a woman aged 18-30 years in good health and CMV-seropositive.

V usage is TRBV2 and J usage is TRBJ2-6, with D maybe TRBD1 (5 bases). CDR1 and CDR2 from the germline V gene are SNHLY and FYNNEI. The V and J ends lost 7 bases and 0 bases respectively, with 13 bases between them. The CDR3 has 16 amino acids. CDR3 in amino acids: CASKNRSLSGANVLTF. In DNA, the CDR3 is TGTGCCAGCAAGAACAGGTCTCTCTCTGGGGCCAACGTCCTGACTTTC.

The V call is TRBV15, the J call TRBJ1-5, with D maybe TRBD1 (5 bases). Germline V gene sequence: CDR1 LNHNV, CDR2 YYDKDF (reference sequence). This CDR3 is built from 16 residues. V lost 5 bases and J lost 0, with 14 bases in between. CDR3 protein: CATSPADRVSNQPQHF. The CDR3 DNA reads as TGTGCCACCAGCCCAGCCGACAGAGTTAGCAATCAGCCCCAGCATTTT.

DNA of the CDR3: TGTGCCAGCAGCACTAGTAATCAGCCCCAGCATTTT. Its protein product is CASSTSNQPQHF. This sequence joins TRBV6-5 and TRBJ1-5; D is undetermined. V lost 6 bases, J lost 4 bases, and 7 bases lay in between. Looked up from germline, CDR1 is MNHEY and CDR2 is SVGAGI. This CDR3 spans 12 amino acids.

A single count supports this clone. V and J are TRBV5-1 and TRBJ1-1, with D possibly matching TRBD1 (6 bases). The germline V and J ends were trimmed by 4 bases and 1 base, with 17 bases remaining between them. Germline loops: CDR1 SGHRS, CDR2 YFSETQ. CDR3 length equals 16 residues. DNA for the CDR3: TGCGCCAGCAGCCTACCCCGGGGGGGGCGGAACACTGAAGCTTTCTTT. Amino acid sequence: CASSLPRGGRNTEAFF.

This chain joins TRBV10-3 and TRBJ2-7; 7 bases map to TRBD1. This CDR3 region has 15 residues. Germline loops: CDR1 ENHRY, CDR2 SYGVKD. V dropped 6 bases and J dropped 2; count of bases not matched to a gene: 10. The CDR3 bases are TGTGCCATCAGAAACCGGGACAGCCAAGCCTACGAGCAGTACTTC. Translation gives CAIRNRDSQAYEQYF.

The CDR3 nucleotides read TGTGCCAGCAGCCCGGGACAGGCCCTAGCGGAGACCCAGTACTTC. Its protein product is CASSPGQALAETQYF. V and J are TRBV7-9 and TRBJ2-5; TRBD1 agrees at 8 bases. The CDR3 sequence is 15 residues long. CDR1 is SEHNR and CDR2 is FQNEAQ in the germline V gene (reference sequence). Trimming removed 5 bases from V and 5 bases from J; junction bases left unmatched: 10.

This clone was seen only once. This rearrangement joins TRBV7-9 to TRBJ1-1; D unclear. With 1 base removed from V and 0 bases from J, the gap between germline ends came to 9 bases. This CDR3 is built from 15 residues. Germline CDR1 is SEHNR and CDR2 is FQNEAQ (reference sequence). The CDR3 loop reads CASSLVVGVNTEAFF. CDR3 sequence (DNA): TGTGCCAGCAGCTTAGTCGTTGGAGTGAACACTGAAGCTTTCTTT.

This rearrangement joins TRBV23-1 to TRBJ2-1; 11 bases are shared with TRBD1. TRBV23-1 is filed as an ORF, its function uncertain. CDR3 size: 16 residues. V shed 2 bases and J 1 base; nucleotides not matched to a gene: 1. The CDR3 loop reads CASSQRDRGSYNEQFF. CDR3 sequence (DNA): TGCGCCAGCAGTCAAAGGGACAGGGGGTCCTACAATGAGCAGTTCTTC.

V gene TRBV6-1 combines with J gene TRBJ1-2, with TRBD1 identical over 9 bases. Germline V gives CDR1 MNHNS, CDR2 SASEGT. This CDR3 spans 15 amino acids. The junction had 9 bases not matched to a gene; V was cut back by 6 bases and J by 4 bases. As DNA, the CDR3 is TGTGCCAGCAGCAACAGGGGGCTTTACTCCTATGGCTACACCTTC. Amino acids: CASSNRGLYSYGYTF.

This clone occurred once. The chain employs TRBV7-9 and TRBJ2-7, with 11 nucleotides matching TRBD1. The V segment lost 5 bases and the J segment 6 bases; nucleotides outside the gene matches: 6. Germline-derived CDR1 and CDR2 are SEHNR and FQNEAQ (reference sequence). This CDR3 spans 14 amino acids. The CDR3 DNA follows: TGTGCCAGCAGCGCGCAGGACAGGGGGCGCGAGCAGTACTTC. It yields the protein CASSAQDRGREQYF.

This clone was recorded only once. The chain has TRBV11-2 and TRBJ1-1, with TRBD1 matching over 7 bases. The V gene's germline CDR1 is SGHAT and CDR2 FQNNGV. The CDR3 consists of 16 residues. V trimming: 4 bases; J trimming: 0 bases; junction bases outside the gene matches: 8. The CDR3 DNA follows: TGTGCCAGCAGCTCGGGACAGACAATAATGAACACTGAAGCTTTCTTT. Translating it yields CASSSGQTIMNTEAFF.

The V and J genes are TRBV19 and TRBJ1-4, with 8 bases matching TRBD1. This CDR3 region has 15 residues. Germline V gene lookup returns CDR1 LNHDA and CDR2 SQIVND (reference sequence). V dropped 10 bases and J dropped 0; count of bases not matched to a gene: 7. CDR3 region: CATVDRGTTNEKLFF. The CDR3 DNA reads TGTGCCACCGTCGACAGGGGCACAACTAATGAAAAACTGTTTTTT.

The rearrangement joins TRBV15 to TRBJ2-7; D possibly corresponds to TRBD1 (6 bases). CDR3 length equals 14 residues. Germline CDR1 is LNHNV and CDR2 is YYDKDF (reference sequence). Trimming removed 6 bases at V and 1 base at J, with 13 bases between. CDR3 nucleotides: TGTGCCACCAGTGTTGACAGGTTATCCTACGAGCAGTACTTC. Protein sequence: CATSVDRLSYEQYF.

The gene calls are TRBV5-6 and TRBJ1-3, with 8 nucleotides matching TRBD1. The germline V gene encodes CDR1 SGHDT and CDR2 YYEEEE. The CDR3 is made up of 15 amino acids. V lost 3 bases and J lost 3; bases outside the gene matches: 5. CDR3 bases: TGTGCCAGCAGCTCCGGGACAGGTTATGGAAACACCATATATTTT. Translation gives CASSSGTGYGNTIYF.

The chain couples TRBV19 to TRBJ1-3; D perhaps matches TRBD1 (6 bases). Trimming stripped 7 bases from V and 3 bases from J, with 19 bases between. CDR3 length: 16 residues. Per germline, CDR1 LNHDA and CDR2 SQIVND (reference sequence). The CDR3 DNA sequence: TGTGCCAGTATGAGCATTACAGGGCTCTTTGGAAACACCATATATTTT. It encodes CASMSITGLFGNTIYF. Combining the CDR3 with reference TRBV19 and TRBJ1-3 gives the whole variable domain DGGITQSPKYLFRKEGQNVTLSCEQNLNHDAMYWYRQDPGQGLRLIYYSQIVNDFQKGDIAEGYSVSREKKESFPLTVTSAQKNPTAFYLCASMSITGLFGNTIYFGEGSWLTVV.

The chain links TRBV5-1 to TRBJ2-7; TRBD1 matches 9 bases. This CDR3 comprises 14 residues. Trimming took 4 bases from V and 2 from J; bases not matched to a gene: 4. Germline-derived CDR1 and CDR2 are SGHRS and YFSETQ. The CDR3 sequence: CASSADRGPYEQYF. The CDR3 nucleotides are TGCGCCAGCAGCGCGGACAGGGGCCCCTACGAGCAGTACTTC.

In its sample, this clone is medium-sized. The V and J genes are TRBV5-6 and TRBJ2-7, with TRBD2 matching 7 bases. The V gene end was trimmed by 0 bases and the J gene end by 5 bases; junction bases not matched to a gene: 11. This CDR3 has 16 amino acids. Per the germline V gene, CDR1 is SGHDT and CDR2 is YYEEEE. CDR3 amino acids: CASSLDAWGGSNEQYF. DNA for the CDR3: TGTGCCAGCAGCTTGGATGCCTGGGGGGGGAGCAACGAGCAGTACTTC.

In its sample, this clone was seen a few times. The CDR3 loop is CASSLRGLSPLHF. In DNA form, the CDR3 reads TGTGCCAGCAGCCTGAGGGGGTTGTCACCCCTCCACTTT. This rearrangement joins TRBV7-2 to TRBJ1-6, with a tentative D call TRBD1 (6 bases). Per germline, CDR1 SGHTA and CDR2 FQGNSA. This CDR3 is 13 amino acids long. V was pared by 5 bases and J by 10 bases, with 12 bases between. Full variable domain (remainder filled in from reference TRBV7-2 and TRBJ1-6): GAGVSQSPSNKVTEKGKDVELRCDPISGHTALYWYRQSLGQGLEFLIYFQGNSAPDKSGLPSDRFSAERTGGSVSTLTIQRTQQEDSAVYLCASSLRGLSPLHFGNGTRLTVT.

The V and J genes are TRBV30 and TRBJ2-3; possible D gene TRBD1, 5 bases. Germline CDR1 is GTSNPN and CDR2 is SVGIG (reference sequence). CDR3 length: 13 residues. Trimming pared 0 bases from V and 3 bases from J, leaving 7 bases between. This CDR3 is CAWSVTGTDTQYF. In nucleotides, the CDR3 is TGTGCCTGGAGTGTTACAGGAACAGATACGCAGTATTTT.

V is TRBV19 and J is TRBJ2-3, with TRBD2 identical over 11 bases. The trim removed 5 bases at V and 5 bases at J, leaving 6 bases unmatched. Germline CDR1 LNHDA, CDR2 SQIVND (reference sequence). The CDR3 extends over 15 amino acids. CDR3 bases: TGTGCCAGTAGTCCGCTAGCGGGAGGTATAGATACGCAGTATTTT. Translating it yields CASSPLAGGIDTQYF. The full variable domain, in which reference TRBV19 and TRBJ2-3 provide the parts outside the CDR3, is DGGITQSPKYLFRKEGQNVTLSCEQNLNHDAMYWYRQDPGQGLRLIYYSQIVNDFQKGDIAEGYSVSREKKESFPLTVTSAQKNPTAFYLCASSPLAGGIDTQYFGPGTRLTVL.

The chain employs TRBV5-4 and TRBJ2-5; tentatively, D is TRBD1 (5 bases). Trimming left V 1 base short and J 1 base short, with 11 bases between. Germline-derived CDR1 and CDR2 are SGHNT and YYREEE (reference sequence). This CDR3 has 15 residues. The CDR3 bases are TGTGCCAGCAGCTTGAAGAGACAGTTCCAAGAGACCCAGTACTTC. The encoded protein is CASSLKRQFQETQYF. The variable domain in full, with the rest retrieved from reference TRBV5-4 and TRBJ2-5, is ETGVTQSPTHLIKTRGQQVTLRCSSQSGHNTVSWYQQALGQGPQFIFQYYREEENGRGNFPPRFSGLQFPNYSSELNVNALELDDSALYLCASSLKRQFQETQYFGPGTRLLVL.

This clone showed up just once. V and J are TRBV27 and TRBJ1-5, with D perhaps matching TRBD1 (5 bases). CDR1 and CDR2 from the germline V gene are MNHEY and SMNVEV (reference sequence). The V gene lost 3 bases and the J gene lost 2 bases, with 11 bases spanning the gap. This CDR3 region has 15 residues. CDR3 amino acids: CASSFQGGGNQPQHF. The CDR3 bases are TGTGCCAGCAGTTTCCAGGGCGGAGGCAATCAGCCCCAGCATTTT.

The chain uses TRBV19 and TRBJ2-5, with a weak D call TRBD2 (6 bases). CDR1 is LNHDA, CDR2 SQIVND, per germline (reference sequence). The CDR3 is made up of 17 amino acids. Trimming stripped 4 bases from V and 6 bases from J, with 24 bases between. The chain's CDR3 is CASSTYRRGLTQQTQYF. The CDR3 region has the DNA TGTGCCAGTAGTACCTACCGGAGGGGACTGACTCAGCAGACCCAGTACTTC.

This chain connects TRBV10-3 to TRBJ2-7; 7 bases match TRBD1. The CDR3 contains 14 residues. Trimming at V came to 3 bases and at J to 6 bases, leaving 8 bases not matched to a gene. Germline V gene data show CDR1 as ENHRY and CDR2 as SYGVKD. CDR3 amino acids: CAISERDRALEQYF. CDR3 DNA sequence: TGTGCCATCAGTGAACGAGACAGGGCACTCGAGCAGTACTTC.